Here is one TCR beta chain with its context. V trimming: 6 bases; J trimming: 5 bases; junction bases outside the gene matches: 5. The CDR3 spans 15 residues. The V gene's germline CDR1 is LNHDA and CDR2 SQIVND (reference sequence). This entry comes from a study of blood T cell repertoires in COVID-19. Study in general: Researchers got acute and convalescent COVID-19 samples from the United States, Italy and Spain. PBMCs, B-cell-depleted T cells, or T cells were the source of the cDNA or gDNA that made up the material.

In the study's own analysis: Reference gene primers were amplified, and this amplification served to estimate nucleated cell counts. The data were produced by immunoSEQ multiplex PCR, yet TCRdb's version contains in-frame clones alone and is incomplete. V, J and clone size derive from that table, while D and trimming were established from the DNA sequence. Of about 74,000 clones listed, around four fifths are singletons. The receptor's source is a man in his 70s with acute or convalescent COVID-19. Sequencing input: peripheral blood. V is TRBV19 and J is TRBJ2-1; 12 nucleotides line up with TRBD2. In DNA form, the CDR3 reads TGTGCCAGTAGCCGCGGACTAGCGGGAAACAATGAGCAGTTCTTC. Translating it yields CASSRGLAGNNEQFF.